Each of the 16 T cell receptor beta chains below was sequenced from the same sample in a study of shared clonotypes between healthy human individuals. Repertoires were generated with immunoSEQ multiplex PCR, while TCRdb's copy carries only in-frame clones and drops some. The sample includes 2 million to 2.5 million clones, around 92% of them seen just once. Sequenced sample: naive CD4+ T cells from PBMCs. Regarding subset: CD45RA+ positively selected. These receptors were taken from a young man in good health. Some clones in this sample may be carry-over from other donors' samples.

The CDR3 nucleotides are TGTGCCAGCAGCCCGAAACAGGGGGCGGGTGAGACCCAGTACTTC. Its protein product is CASSPKQGAGETQYF. The J gene is TRBJ2-5, the V gene TRBV7-3; 9 bases fit TRBD1. The CDR3 totals 15 residues. The junction had 9 bases not matched to a gene; V was cut back by 5 bases and J by 5 bases. The germline CDR1 and CDR2 sequences are SGHTA and FQGTGA.

This clone was recorded only once. The CDR3 region has the DNA TGCGCCAGCAGCGTTACAGGGGGCGAAGAGACCCAGTACTTC. Its translation: CASSVTGGEETQYF. The chain uses TRBV5-1 and TRBJ2-5; 9 nucleotides agree with TRBD1. The length of the CDR3 is 14 residues. From germline, CDR1 is SGHRS and CDR2 YFSETQ. V was pared by 4 bases and J by 3 bases, with 4 bases of the junction left unmatched.

This clone was observed once. The chain has TRBV6-5 and TRBJ2-1; D may correspond to TRBD1 or TRBD2 (5 bases each). This CDR3 spans 13 amino acids. V dropped 4 bases and J dropped 8 bases, with 12 bases sitting between them. CDR1 MNHEY and CDR2 SVGAGI come from the germline V gene. In nucleotides, the CDR3 is TGTGCCAGCAGTTTATGGGGGAGCGATGAGCAGTTCTTC. Encoded protein: CASSLWGSDEQFF.

Points on this clone: The sample contains more than one DNA sequence encoding this CDR3. V gene TRBV5-1 combines with J gene TRBJ1-5, with D possibly matching TRBD1 (5 bases). The CDR3 runs 14 residues. Germline-derived CDR1 and CDR2 are SGHRS and YFSETQ. Trimming removed 4 bases from V and 4 bases from J, with 12 bases in between. CDR3 DNA: TGCGCCAGCAGCCCCGGGACCCCTAATCAGCCCCAGCATTTT. Translation gives CASSPGTPNQPQHF.

The chain combines TRBV30 with TRBJ2-5; possible D gene TRBD2, 6 bases. The CDR3 runs to 15 residues. Germline V gene data show CDR1 as GTSNPN and CDR2 as SVGIG (reference sequence). Trimming took off 3 bases at V and 11 bases at J, with 25 bases between the two ends. The CDR3 region has the DNA TGTGCCTGGAGGGCCCCTTTCGGGGGATTACGTGAGCAGTACTTC. As protein: CAWRAPFGGLREQYF. Drawing the rest from reference TRBV30 and TRBJ2-5, the complete variable domain is SQTIHQWPATLVQPVGSPLSLECTVEGTSNPNLYWYRQAAGRGLQLLFYSVGIGQISSEVPQNLSASRPQDRQFILSSKKLLLSDSGFYLCAWRAPFGGLREQYFGPGTRLLVL.

The gene calls are TRBV6-6 and TRBJ2-2; possible D gene TRBD1, 6 bases. In germline, CDR1 is MNHNY, CDR2 SVGAGI (reference sequence). The CDR3 has 15 amino acids. The V gene lost 4 bases and the J gene lost 5 bases, with 14 bases spanning the gap. CDR3 DNA sequence: TGTGCCAGCAGTTTCGCCAGGGGCGAAACCGGGGAGCTGTTTTTT. Amino acids: CASSFARGETGELFF.

This clone was seen only once. This rearrangement joins TRBV28 to TRBJ2-7; the D gene is possibly TRBD1 (6 bases). The CDR3 covers 11 residues. CDR1 and CDR2 from the germline V gene are MDHEN and SYDVKM. With 11 bases removed from V and 4 bases from J, the gap between germline ends came to 12 bases. CDR3 sequence reads: CAEGVGYEQYF. In nucleotides, the CDR3 is TGTGCCGAGGGGGTCGGATACGAGCAGTACTTC.

In this sample, this clone turned up a few times. This sample includes further DNA sequences coding for the same CDR3. The chain employs TRBV18 and TRBJ1-1, with D possibly matching TRBD1 (6 bases). Germline assignment: CDR1 KGHSH and CDR2 LQKENI. The CDR3 runs to 14 residues. The V end was cut by 0 bases, the J end by 1 base, with 6 bases between. This CDR3 is CASSPPGQNTEAFF. DNA of the CDR3: TGTGCCAGCTCACCACCGGGACAGAACACTGAAGCTTTCTTT.

This clone turned up a few times. In DNA form, the CDR3 reads TGTGCCAGCAGCCCGGGGGGACCTAATGAAAAACTGTTTTTT. Translated: CASSPGGPNEKLFF. V is TRBV5-4 and J is TRBJ1-4, with TRBD1 as a possible D gene (5 bases). V lost 4 bases, J lost 3 bases, and 10 bases lay in between. Germline V gene sequence: CDR1 SGHNT, CDR2 YYREEE (reference sequence). CDR3 size: 14 residues. The full variable domain, rest sourced from reference TRBV5-4 and TRBJ1-4, is ETGVTQSPTHLIKTRGQQVTLRCSSQSGHNTVSWYQQALGQGPQFIFQYYREEENGRGNFPPRFSGLQFPNYSSELNVNALELDDSALYLCASSPGGPNEKLFFGSGTQLSVL.

The rearrangement links TRBV7-9 to TRBJ1-5; D perhaps matches TRBD1 (5 bases). The germline V gene encodes CDR1 SEHNR and CDR2 FQNEAQ (reference sequence). Deletions cut 4 bases from V and 2 bases from J, with 12 bases between. The CDR3 runs 15 residues. This CDR3 reads CASSSGGGGNQPQHF. The CDR3 nucleotides read TGTGCCAGCAGCTCCGGGGGAGGGGGCAATCAGCCCCAGCATTTT.

This clone was counted a single time. The chain couples TRBV19 to TRBJ1-1; D gene ambiguous. V was shortened by 4 bases and J by 1 base, with 10 bases between the two germline ends. The CDR3 contains 14 residues. Germline V lookup: CDR1 LNHDA, CDR2 SQIVND (reference sequence). CDR3: CASSRREKNTEAFF. Here the CDR3 DNA reads TGTGCCAGTAGTAGAAGAGAGAAGAACACTGAAGCTTTCTTT.

The chain is built from TRBV19 and TRBJ2-5; D unresolved. With 1 base removed from V and 0 bases from J, the gap between germline ends came to 6 bases. This CDR3 comprises 14 residues. The germline V gene encodes CDR1 LNHDA and CDR2 SQIVND (reference sequence). The CDR3 DNA sequence: TGTGCCAGTAGTATAGCCCGCTACCAAGAGACCCAGTACTTC. This encodes CASSIARYQETQYF.

V gene TRBV10-1 combines with J gene TRBJ2-1; the D is unclear. Trimming took off 7 bases at V and 8 bases at J, with 6 bases between the two ends. The CDR3 has 10 residues. CDR1 and CDR2 (germline): WNHNN, SYGVQD (reference sequence). As DNA, the CDR3 is TGCGCCAGCACGGCGTATGAGCAGTTCTTC. Amino acid sequence: CASTAYEQFF.

This clone was counted once. The gene calls are TRBV28 and TRBJ1-3, with no clear D. Trimming took off 8 bases at V and 8 bases at J, with 7 bases between the two ends. Germline V lookup: CDR1 MDHEN, CDR2 SYDVKM. This CDR3 has 10 amino acids. The CDR3 protein is CASGGDTIYF. For the CDR3, the DNA is TGTGCCAGCGGTGGGGACACCATATATTTT.

The chain is built from TRBV5-1 and TRBJ2-7, with D perhaps being TRBD1 or TRBD2 (5 bases each). The CDR3 is made up of 15 amino acids. Germline V gene data show CDR1 as SGHRS and CDR2 as YFSETQ. V was clipped by 0 bases and J by 6 bases, with 16 bases between them. CDR3 bases: TGCGCCAGCAGCTTGGTTTCGGGACCCGCGGGCGAGCAGTACTTC. This codes for CASSLVSGPAGEQYF.

V is TRBV14 and J is TRBJ2-7, with 11 bases identical to TRBD2. Germline V gives CDR1 SGHDN, CDR2 FVKESK. The CDR3 sequence is 20 residues long. V dropped 1 base and J dropped 0; count of bases not matched to a gene: 14. CDR3 DNA sequence: TGTGCCAGCAGCCAAGTTACCACCGTACTAGCGGGAGACCTCTCCTACGAGCAGTACTTC. Translated, it gives CASSQVTTVLAGDLSYEQYF.